This T cell receptor beta chain was recorded in a study of response to subunit inactivated influenza vaccine. Study results and caveats: The authors put forward the suggestion that each seasonal influenza vaccination may bring in only a limited number of new T cells.

With respect to this clonotype: Its antigen is as yet unknown.

The CDR3 consists of 16 residues. From germline, CDR1 is DFQATT and CDR2 SNEGSKA (reference sequence). J gave up 3 bases and V 6 bases, and 7 bases lay outside the gene matches. Via MiXCR, TCRdb re-called the RT-PCR reads, giving one row per CDR3 protein. The sample consists of approximately 520,000 distinct CDR3 sequences, more than 15% of them appearing once. J is TRBJ2-2 and V is TRBV20-1, with 13 bases identical to TRBD2. The sample was CD4+ T cells sorted from PBMCs, taken about 23 months after vaccination. This clonotype was obtained from a man aged 50 to 69 who received an inactivated influenza vaccine. CDR3 protein: CSAILAGGPDTGELFF. CDR3 DNA sequence: TGCAGTGCCATACTAGCGGGAGGGCCAGACACCGGGGAGCTGTTTTTT.